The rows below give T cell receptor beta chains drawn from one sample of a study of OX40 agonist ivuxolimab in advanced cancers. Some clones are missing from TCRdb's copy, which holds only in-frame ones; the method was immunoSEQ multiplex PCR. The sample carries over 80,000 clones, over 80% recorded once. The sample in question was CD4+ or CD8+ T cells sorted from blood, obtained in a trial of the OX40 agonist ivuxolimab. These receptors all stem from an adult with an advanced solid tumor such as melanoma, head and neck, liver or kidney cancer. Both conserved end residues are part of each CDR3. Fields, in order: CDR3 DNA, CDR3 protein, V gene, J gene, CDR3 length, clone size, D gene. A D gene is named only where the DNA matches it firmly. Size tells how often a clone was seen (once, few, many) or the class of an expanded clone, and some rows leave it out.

TGCGCCAGCAACAAGCTCCGAGACTCTAGCACAGATACGCAGTATTTT	CASNKLRDSSTDTQYF	TRBV5-1	TRBJ2-3	16	.	.
TGTGCCAGCAGCTTAGTTACCGAGCAGTACTTC	CASSLVTEQYF	TRBV7-2	TRBJ2-7	11	.	.
TGTGCCAGCAGCCTAGCGGGGGGGCTTTCGGATACGCAGTATTTT	CASSLAGGLSDTQYF	TRBV11-2	TRBJ2-3	15	.	TRBD2
TGTGCCTGGAGGACCGGGACGGCGGGAGGGGGCGAGCAGTACTTC	CAWRTGTAGGGEQYF	TRBV30	TRBJ2-7	15	.	TRBD2
TGCGCCAGCAGCCAAGAGGCTAGCGGTTCCTTGAAGCAGTACTTC	CASSQEASGSLKQYF	TRBV4-1	TRBJ2-7	15	.	TRBD2
TGTGCCAGCAGTTACTCGAGGCGGGGCGGGGGTGAGACCCAGTACTTC	CASSYSRRGGGETQYF	TRBV6-5	TRBJ2-5	16	.	TRBD2
TGTGCCAGCAGCCAAGATGGGGCGTCAGGCTTTTACAATGAGCAGTTCTTC	CASSQDGASGFYNEQFF	TRBV4-2	TRBJ2-1	17	.	.
TGCAGCGTTTCGCCGGGACAGTACTCCTACGAGCAGTACTTC	CSVSPGQYSYEQYF	TRBV29-1	TRBJ2-7	14	.	TRBD1
TGCGCCAGCAGCCAAAGGGGACTAGCCGTTGGCACCGGGGAGCTGTTTTTT	CASSQRGLAVGTGELFF	TRBV4-3	TRBJ2-2	17	once	TRBD2
TGTGCCAGCAGCCGGGGGGATGGCACAGATACGCAGTATTTT	CASSRGDGTDTQYF	TRBV6-4	TRBJ2-3	14	.	TRBD2
TGTGCCAGCAGCCAAGATTTTCCGGTGTATGGCTACACCTTC	CASSQDFPVYGYTF	TRBV4-2	TRBJ1-2	14	few	.
TGCGCCAGCAGCCAAGTTGGCCGCGGGGGCAGGGCGTACATTCAGTACTTC	CASSQVGRGGRAYIQYF	TRBV4-1	TRBJ2-4	17	.	.
TGTGCCATCAGAGAAGGGACAGGGAATCAGCCCCAGCATTTT	CAIREGTGNQPQHF	TRBV10-3	TRBJ1-5	14	.	TRBD1
TGCGCCAGCAGCCGGTCCGGGGTCAGGGAGGAGACCCAGTACTTC	CASSRSGVREETQYF	TRBV5-1	TRBJ2-5	15	.	.
TGTGCCAGCAGCCACCGGACAGGGACCCTTTCCTACGAGCAGTACTTC	CASSHRTGTLSYEQYF	TRBV7-6	TRBJ2-7	16	.	TRBD1
TGTGCCAGCAGCGCTTGGGAGGGAGATACGCAGTATTTT	CASSAWEGDTQYF	TRBV7-8	TRBJ2-3	13	.	TRBD2